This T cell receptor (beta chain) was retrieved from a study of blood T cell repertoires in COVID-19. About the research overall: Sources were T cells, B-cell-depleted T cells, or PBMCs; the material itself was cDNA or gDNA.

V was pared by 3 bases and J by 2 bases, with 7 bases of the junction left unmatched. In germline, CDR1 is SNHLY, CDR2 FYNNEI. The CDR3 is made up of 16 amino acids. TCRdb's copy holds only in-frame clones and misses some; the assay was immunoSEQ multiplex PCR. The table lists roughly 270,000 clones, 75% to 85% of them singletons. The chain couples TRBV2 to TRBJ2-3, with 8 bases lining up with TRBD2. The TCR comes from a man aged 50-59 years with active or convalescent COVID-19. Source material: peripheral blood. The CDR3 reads CASSDAGLGDTDTQYF. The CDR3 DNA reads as TGTGCCAGCAGTGATGCGGGACTAGGCGACACAGATACGCAGTATTTT.